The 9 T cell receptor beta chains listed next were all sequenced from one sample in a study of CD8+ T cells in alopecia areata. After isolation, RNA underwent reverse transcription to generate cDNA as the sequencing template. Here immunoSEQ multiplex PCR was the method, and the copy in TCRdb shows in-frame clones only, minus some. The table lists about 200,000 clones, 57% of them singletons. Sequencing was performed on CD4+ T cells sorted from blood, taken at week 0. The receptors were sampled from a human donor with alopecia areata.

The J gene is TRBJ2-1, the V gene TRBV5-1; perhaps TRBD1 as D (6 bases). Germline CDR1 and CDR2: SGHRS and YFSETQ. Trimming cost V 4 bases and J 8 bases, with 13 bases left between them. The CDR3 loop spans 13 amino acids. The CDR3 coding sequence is TGCGCCAGCAGCAAGCTCCACAGGGATGAGCAGTTCTTC. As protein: CASSKLHRDEQFF.

Written as DNA, the CDR3 is TGCGCCAGCAGCTTGGACCCCAGTGAGCAGTTCTTC. It codes for CASSLDPSEQFF. The genes are TRBV5-1 and TRBJ2-1, with no clear D. The CDR3 is 12 amino acids. Trimming stripped 0 bases from V and 9 bases from J, with 7 bases between. Germline V gene sequence: CDR1 SGHRS, CDR2 YFSETQ.

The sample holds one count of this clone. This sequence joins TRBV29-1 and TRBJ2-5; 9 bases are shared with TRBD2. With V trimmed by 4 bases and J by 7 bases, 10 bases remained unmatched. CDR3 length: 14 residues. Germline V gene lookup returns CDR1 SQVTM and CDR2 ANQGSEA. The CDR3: CSVVGGRAHSTQYF. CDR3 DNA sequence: TGCAGCGTTGTGGGCGGGAGGGCCCATTCGACCCAGTACTTC.

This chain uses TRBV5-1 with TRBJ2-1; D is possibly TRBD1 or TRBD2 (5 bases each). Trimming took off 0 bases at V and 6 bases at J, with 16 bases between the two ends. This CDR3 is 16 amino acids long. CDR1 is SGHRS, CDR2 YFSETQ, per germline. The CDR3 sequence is CASSLGGTRSGNEQFF. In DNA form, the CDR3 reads TGCGCCAGCAGCTTGGGGGGGACCCGGAGTGGCAATGAGCAGTTCTTC. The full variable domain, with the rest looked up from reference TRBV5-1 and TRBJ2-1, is KAGVTQTPRYLIKTRGQQVTLSCSPISGHRSVSWYQQTPGQGLQFLFEYFSETQRNKGNFPGRFSGRQFSNSRSEMNVSTLELGDSALYLCASSLGGTRSGNEQFFGPGTRLTVL.

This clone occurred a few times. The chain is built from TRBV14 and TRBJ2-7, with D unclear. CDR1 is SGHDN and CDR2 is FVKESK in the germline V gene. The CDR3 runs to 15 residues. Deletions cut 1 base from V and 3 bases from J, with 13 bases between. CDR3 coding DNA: TGTGCCAGCAGCCAAGTAGGGCGTAGTGACTACGAGCAGTACTTC. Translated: CASSQVGRSDYEQYF.

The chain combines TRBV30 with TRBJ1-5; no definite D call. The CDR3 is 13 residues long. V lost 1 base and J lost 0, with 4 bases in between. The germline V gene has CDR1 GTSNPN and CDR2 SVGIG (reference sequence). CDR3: CAWSGSSNQPQHF. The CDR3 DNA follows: TGTGCCTGGAGTGGCAGTAGCAATCAGCCCCAGCATTTT. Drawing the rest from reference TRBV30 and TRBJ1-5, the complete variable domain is SQTIHQWPATLVQPVGSPLSLECTVEGTSNPNLYWYRQAAGRGLQLLFYSVGIGQISSEVPQNLSASRPQDRQFILSSKKLLLSDSGFYLCAWSGSSNQPQHFGDGTRLSIL.

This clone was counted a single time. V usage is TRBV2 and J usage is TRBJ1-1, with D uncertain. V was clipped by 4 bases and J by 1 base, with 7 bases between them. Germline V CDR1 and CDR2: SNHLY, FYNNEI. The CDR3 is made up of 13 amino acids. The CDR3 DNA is TGTGCCAGCAGTGCCCAGTCGAACACTGAAGCTTTCTTT. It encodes CASSAQSNTEAFF. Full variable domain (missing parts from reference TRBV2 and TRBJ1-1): EPEVTQTPSHQVTQMGQEVILRCVPISNHLYFYWYRQILGQKVEFLVSFYNNEISEKSEIFDDQFSVERPDGSNFTLKIRSTKLEDSAMYFCASSAQSNTEAFFGQGTRLTVV.

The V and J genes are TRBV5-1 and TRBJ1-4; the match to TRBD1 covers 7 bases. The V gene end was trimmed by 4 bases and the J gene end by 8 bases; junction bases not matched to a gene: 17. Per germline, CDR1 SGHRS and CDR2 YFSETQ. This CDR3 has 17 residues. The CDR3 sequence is CASSTSQTGRASEKLFF. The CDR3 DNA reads TGCGCCAGCAGCACCTCACAGACAGGGAGGGCCAGCGAAAAACTGTTTTTT.

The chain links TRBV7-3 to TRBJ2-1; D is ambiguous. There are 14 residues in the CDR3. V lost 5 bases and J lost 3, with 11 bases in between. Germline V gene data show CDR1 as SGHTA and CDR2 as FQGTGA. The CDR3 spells CASSPDGFYNEQFF. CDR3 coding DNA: TGTGCCAGCAGCCCGGACGGATTCTACAATGAGCAGTTCTTC.